This T cell receptor (beta chain) comes out of a study of blood T cell repertoires in COVID-19. Looking at the study overall: T cells, B-cell-depleted T cells, or PBMCs provided the cDNA or gDNA that served as material.

Produced via immunoSEQ multiplex PCR; TCRdb's table is partial and in-frame only. The sample shows about 50,000 clones, approximately 86% of them seen only once. Source material: peripheral blood. The origin of this receptor is a man aged 35-49 years with active COVID-19.

The CDR3: CASSEPTRGTDTQYF. The DNA of the CDR3 is TGTGCCAGCAGTGAACCCACCAGGGGCACAGATACGCAGTATTTT. This chain links TRBV25-1 with TRBJ2-3, with D tentatively TRBD1 (5 bases). Trimming shortened V by 2 bases and J by 1 base, and 10 bases separated the two germline ends. The length of the CDR3 is 15 residues. Germline CDR1 reads MGHDK; CDR2 reads SYGVNS.